Listed below are T cell receptor beta chains from one sample, sequenced in a study of blood T cell repertoires in COVID-19. Produced via immunoSEQ multiplex PCR; TCRdb's table is partial and in-frame only. This table has over 90,000 clones, less than 95% appearing once. Input material: peripheral blood. The source of these receptors is a man in his fifties or sixties with acute or convalescent COVID-19. Each CDR3 is given with its conserved first and last residue. The D gene is left open where the match is weak. Rows may omit the clone size; those that give it use once, few, many or a size class.

CDR3 | DNA | D | J | V | size
CASSNMGLNQPQHF | TGTGCCAGTAGCAATATGGGCCTAAATCAGCCCCAGCATTTT | - | TRBJ1-5 | TRBV19 | -
CASKQGNTEAFF | TGTGCCAGCAAGCAGGGAAACACTGAAGCTTTCTTT | - | TRBJ1-1 | TRBV19 | once
CASSLGTGRALRNF | TGTGCCAGCAGCCTCGGGACAGGGAGAGCCCTCAGGAATTTT | TRBD1 | TRBJ1-5 | TRBV5-8 | few
CASMTTGNYGYTF | TGCGCCAGCATGACGACAGGGAACTATGGCTACACCTTC | TRBD1 | TRBJ1-2 | TRBV10-2 | -
CASSTGDGYEQYF | TGTGCCAGTAGTACGGGAGACGGCTACGAGCAGTACTTC | - | TRBJ2-7 | TRBV19 | -
CASSIPGGRADEQYF | TGTGCCAGTAGTATCCCGGGCGGGAGGGCCGACGAGCAGTACTTC | TRBD2 | TRBJ2-7 | TRBV19 | -
CASSKKGKGNYGYTF | TGTGCCAGCAGCAAAAAGGGCAAGGGGAACTATGGCTACACCTTC | - | TRBJ1-2 | TRBV21-1 | once
CASKVSTGSGYTF | TGTGCCAGTAAAGTGTCAACAGGGAGCGGCTACACCTTC | - | TRBJ1-2 | TRBV19 | -
CATSDLFPLLTSGRAGETQYF | TGTGCCACCAGTGATTTGTTTCCCCTTTTAACTAGCGGGAGGGCCGGAGAGACCCAGTACTTC | TRBD2 | TRBJ2-5 | TRBV24-1 | -
CASSGSGPMNEQFF | TGTGCCAGCAGTGGAAGCGGACCTATGAATGAGCAGTTCTTC | - | TRBJ2-1 | TRBV25-1 | -
CASGEVTDTQYF | TGCGCCAGCGGCGAGGTTACAGATACGCAGTATTTT | - | TRBJ2-3 | TRBV23-1 | once
CSLSGLAGANEQFF | TGCAGCTTGTCGGGACTAGCGGGAGCTAATGAGCAGTTCTTC | TRBD2 | TRBJ2-1 | TRBV29-1 | -
CASSLGQYSNQPQHF | TGCGCCAGCAGCTTGGGACAGTATAGCAATCAGCCCCAGCATTTT | - | TRBJ1-5 | TRBV5-1 | -
CASSLTSAQETQYF | TGCGCCAGCAGCCTGACTAGCGCTCAAGAGACCCAGTACTTC | TRBD2 | TRBJ2-5 | TRBV5-1 | -
CASSHPGGAHYGYTF | TGTGCCAGCAGCCATCCAGGAGGGGCCCACTATGGCTACACCTTC | - | TRBJ1-2 | TRBV3-1/TRBV3-2 | -
CASSYSRVRDSPLHF | TGTGCCAGCAGTTACTCCAGGGTTCGAGATTCACCCCTCCACTTT | - | TRBJ1-6 | TRBV6-2/TRBV6-3 | once
CASRENGGPDTDTQYF | TGCGCCAGCAGGGAAAACGGGGGGCCCGACACAGATACGCAGTATTTT | - | TRBJ2-3 | TRBV5-1 | once
CASSLRDEKLFF | TGTGCCAGCAGCCTGAGGGATGAAAAACTGTTTTTT | - | TRBJ1-4 | TRBV11-3 | -
CASTGVTEAFF | TGTGCCAGCACAGGGGTCACTGAAGCTTTCTTT | - | TRBJ1-1 | TRBV7-9 | -
CASSHIGEGAFF | TGTGCCAGCAGCCATATCGGAGAGGGAGCTTTCTTT | - | TRBJ1-1 | TRBV3-1/TRBV3-2 | -
CASSRYGYTF | TGTGCCAGCAGTCGCTATGGCTACACCTTC | - | TRBJ1-2 | TRBV28 | few
CASSNPGQGATNEKLFF | TGCGCCAGCAGCAACCCGGGACAGGGGGCAACTAATGAAAAACTGTTTTTT | TRBD1 | TRBJ1-4 | TRBV5-1 | -
CASSLDSNTEAFF | TGTGCCAGCAGTTTGGACTCGAACACTGAAGCTTTCTTT | - | TRBJ1-1 | TRBV6-5 | -
CASSPSTSDQPQHF | TGTGCCAGCTCTCCAAGTACTTCGGATCAGCCCCAGCATTTT | - | TRBJ1-5 | TRBV18 | -
CASSISGLAGTYEQYF | TGTGCCAGTAGTATATCAGGACTAGCGGGAACCTACGAGCAGTACTTC | TRBD2 | TRBJ2-7 | TRBV19 | -
CASSLGSYEQYF | TGTGCCAGCAGCCTCGGCTCCTACGAGCAGTACTTC | - | TRBJ2-7 | TRBV11-2 | -
CASSSIGQGAGGNTIYF | TGTGCCAGCAGTTCAATAGGACAGGGGGCTGGTGGAAACACCATATATTTT | TRBD1 | TRBJ1-3 | TRBV27 | -
CASTVGDTGELFF | TGTGCCAGCACGGTAGGGGACACCGGGGAGCTGTTTTTT | - | TRBJ2-2 | TRBV6-5 | medium-sized
CASSLNSGRDLDTQYF | TGTGCCAGCAGCCTCAATAGCGGGAGGGATTTAGATACGCAGTATTTT | TRBD2 | TRBJ2-3 | TRBV7-9 | -
CASSRDSQETQYF | TGTGCCAGCAGCCGGGACAGCCAAGAGACCCAGTACTTC | TRBD1 | TRBJ2-5 | TRBV3-1/TRBV3-2 | once
CASSQHHLAGTGGYEQYF | TGTGCCAGCAGTCAGCACCACCTTGCCGGGACAGGGGGGTACGAGCAGTACTTC | TRBD1 | TRBJ2-7 | TRBV6-6 | -
CASTPHGRREETQYF | TGTGCCAGCACCCCCCACGGGAGGAGGGAGGAGACCCAGTACTTC | TRBD2 | TRBJ2-5 | TRBV9 | -